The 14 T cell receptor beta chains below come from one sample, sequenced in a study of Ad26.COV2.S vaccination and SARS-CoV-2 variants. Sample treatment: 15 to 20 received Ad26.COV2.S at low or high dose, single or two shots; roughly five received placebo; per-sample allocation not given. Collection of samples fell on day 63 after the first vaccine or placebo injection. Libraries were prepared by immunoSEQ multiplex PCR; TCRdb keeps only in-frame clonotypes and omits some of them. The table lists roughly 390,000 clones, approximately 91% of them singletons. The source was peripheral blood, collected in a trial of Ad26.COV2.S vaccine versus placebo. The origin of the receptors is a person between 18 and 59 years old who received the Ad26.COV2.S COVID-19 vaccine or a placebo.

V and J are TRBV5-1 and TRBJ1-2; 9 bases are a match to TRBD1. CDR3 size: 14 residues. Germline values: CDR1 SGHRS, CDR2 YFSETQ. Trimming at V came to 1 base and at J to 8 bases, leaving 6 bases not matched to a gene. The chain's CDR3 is CASSLLGQGYGYTF. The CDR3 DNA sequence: TGCGCCAGCAGCTTGTTGGGACAGGGTTACGGCTACACCTTC.

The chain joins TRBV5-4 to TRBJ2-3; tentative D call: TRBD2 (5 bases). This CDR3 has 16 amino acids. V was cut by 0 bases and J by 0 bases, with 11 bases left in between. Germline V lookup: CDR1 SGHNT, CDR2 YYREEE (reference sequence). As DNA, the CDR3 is TGTGCCAGCAGCTTGGACGTAGCGCGGAGCACAGATACGCAGTATTTT. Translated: CASSLDVARSTDTQYF.

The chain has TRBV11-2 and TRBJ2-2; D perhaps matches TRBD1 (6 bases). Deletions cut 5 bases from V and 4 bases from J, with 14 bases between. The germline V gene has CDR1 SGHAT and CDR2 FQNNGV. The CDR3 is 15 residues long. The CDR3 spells CASSPNSGATGELFF. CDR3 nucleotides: TGTGCCAGCAGCCCAAATTCAGGGGCCACCGGGGAGCTGTTTTTT.

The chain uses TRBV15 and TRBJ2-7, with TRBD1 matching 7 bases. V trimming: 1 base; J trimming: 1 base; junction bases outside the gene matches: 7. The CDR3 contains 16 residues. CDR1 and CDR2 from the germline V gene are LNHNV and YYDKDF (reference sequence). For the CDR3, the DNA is TGTGCCACCAGCAGAGGAAAGACAGGGTTATCCTACGAGCAGTACTTC. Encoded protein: CATSRGKTGLSYEQYF. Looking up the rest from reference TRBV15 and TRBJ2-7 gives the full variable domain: DAMVIQNPRYQVTQFGKPVTLSCSQTLNHNVMYWYQQKSSQAPKLLFHYYDKDFNNEADTPDNFQSRRPNTSFCFLDIRSPGLGDTAMYLCATSRGKTGLSYEQYFGPGTRLTVT.

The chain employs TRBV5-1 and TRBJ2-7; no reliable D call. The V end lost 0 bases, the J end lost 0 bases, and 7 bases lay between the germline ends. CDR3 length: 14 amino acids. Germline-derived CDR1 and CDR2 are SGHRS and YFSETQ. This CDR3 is CASSLGESSYEQYF. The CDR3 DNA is TGCGCCAGCAGCTTGGGAGAGAGCTCCTACGAGCAGTACTTC. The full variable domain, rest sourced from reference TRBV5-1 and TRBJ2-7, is KAGVTQTPRYLIKTRGQQVTLSCSPISGHRSVSWYQQTPGQGLQFLFEYFSETQRNKGNFPGRFSGRQFSNSRSEMNVSTLELGDSALYLCASSLGESSYEQYFGPGTRLTVT.

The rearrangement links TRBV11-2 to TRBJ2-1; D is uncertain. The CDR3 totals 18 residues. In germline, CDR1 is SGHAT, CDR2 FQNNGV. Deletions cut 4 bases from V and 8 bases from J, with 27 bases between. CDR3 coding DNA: TGTGCCAGCAGCTGGACCCAATCCGTATTGTCTCTTGACGATGAGCAGTTCTTC. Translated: CASSWTQSVLSLDDEQFF.

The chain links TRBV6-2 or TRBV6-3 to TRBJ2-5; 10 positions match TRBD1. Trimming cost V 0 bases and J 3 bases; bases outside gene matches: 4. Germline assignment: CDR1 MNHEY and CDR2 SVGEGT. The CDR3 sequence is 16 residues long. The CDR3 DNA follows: TGTGCCAGCAGTTACTCCGGGACAGGGGATGAAGAGACCCAGTACTTC. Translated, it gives CASSYSGTGDEETQYF.

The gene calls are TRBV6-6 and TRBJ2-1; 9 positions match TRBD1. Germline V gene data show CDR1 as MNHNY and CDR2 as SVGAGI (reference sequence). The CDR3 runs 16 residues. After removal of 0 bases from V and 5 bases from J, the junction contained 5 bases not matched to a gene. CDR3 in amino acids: CASSYSVGTGNNEQFF. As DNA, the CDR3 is TGTGCCAGCAGTTACTCGGTTGGGACAGGGAACAATGAGCAGTTCTTC.

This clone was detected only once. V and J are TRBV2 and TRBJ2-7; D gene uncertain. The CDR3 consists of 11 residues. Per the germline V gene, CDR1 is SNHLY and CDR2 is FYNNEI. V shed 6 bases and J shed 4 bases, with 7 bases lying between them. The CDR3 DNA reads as TGTGCCAGCAGCCCCCCATACGAGCAGTACTTC. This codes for CASSPPYEQYF.

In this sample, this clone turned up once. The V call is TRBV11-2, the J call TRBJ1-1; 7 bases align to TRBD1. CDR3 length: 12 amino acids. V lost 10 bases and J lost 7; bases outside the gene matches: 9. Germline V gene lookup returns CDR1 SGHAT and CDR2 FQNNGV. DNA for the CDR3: TGTGCCACCTCAGGGGGAGGGGTTGAAGCTTTCTTT. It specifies CATSGGGVEAFF.

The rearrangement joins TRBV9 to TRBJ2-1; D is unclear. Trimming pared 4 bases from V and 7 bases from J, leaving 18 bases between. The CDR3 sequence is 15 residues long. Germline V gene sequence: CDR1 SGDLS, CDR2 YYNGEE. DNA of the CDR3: TGTGCCAGCAGCCCCTGGTGGGAAAACGGAAATGAGCAGTTCTTC. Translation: CASSPWWENGNEQFF.

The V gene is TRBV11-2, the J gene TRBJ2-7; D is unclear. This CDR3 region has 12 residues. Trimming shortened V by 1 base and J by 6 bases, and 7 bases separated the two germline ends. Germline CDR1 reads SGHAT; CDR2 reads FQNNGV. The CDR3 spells CASSLVLGEQYF. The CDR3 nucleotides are TGTGCCAGCAGCTTAGTCCTGGGCGAGCAGTACTTC.

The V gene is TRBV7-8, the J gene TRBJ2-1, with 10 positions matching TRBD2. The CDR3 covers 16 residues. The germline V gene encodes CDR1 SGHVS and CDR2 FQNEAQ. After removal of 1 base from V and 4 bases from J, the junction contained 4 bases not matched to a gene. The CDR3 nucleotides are TGTGCCAGCAGCTTAGATAGCGGGGGGCTATACAATGAGCAGTTCTTC. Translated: CASSLDSGGLYNEQFF.

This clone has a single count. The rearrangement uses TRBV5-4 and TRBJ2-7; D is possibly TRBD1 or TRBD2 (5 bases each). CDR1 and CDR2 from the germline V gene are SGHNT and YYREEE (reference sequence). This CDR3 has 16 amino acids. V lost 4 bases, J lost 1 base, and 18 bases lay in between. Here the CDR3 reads CASSLGASTISYEQYF. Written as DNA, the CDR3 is TGTGCCAGCAGCCTCGGGGCCTCGACCATATCCTACGAGCAGTACTTC.